Here is one T cell receptor (beta chain) with its context. In the original analysis: The authors estimated nucleated cell counts from reference gene primer amplification. Clones were sequenced by immunoSEQ multiplex PCR, and TCRdb holds only the in-frame ones, with some missing. The V and J calls and clone size were taken over from that table, and D and trimming were inferred from the DNA. The sample lists some 120,000 clones, approximately 80% occurring once. V lost 3 bases, J lost 2 bases, and 3 bases stayed unmatched. Germline CDR1 reads KGHDR; CDR2 reads SFDVKD. CDR3 length: 17 residues. This entry belongs to a study of blood T cell repertoires in COVID-19.

The material sequenced was peripheral blood. This chain uses TRBV24-1 with TRBJ2-6; 10 positions match TRBD1. The receptor comes from a woman in her forties or fifties with acute or convalescent COVID-19. CDR3 sequence (DNA): TGTGCCACCAGTGATGGGGGACAGGGGACTGGGGCCAACGTCCTGACTTTC. It translates to CATSDGGQGTGANVLTF.